A selection of T cell receptor beta chains follows, all from one sample in a study of T cells in Graves' hyperthyroidism and ophthalmopathy. Each CDR3 protein gets one entry after TCRdb re-called the multiplex PCR reads with MiXCR. This table holds fewer than 450,000 distinct CDR3 sequences, around 15% found once. Sequenced material: blood. The receptors were gathered from a man aged 45-65 years with Graves' ophthalmopathy. Each CDR3 is given with its conserved first and last residue.

>TRBV4-1|TRBJ2-1
CASSRQLQNEQFF
>TRBV27|TRBJ2-4
CASSYSNKNIQYF
>TRBV20-1|TRBJ1-1
CSASYSTVNTEAFF
>TRBV3-1|TRBJ2-4
CASSPTGLINRIGAKNIQYF
>TRBV20-1|TRBJ2-7
CSARKEYEQYF
>TRBV14|TRBJ2-6
CASSQDQGRGGGKFTGANVLTF
>TRBV12-3/TRBV12-4|TRBJ1-5
CASSLSTGLSQPQHF
>TRBV20-1|TRBJ2-1
CSARDRAGLNEQFF
>TRBV14|TRBJ2-3
CASSPLGSGSFSDTQYF
>TRBV28|TRBJ2-1
CASSLQDGGRPYNEQFF
>TRBV5-1|TRBJ2-1
CASSVAGTDTRRSQFF
>TRBV6-5|TRBJ2-3
CASSYSLDPRITDTQYF
>TRBV3-1|TRBJ1-4
CASSYRGDSTNEKLFF
>TRBV28|TRBJ1-2
CASSRATDYGYTF
>TRBV15|TRBJ1-2
CATSRETGPYGYTF
>TRBV12-3/TRBV12-4|TRBJ2-7
CASSLPTDYSYEQYF
>TRBV12-5|TRBJ1-2
CASGLVTGAGGYGYTF
>TRBV2|TRBJ1-4
CASSDSATNEKLFF
>TRBV25-1|TRBJ1-1
CASSETGWAGGTEAFF
>TRBV20-1|TRBJ2-7
CSALGLAETYEQYF
>TRBV5-1|TRBJ2-6
CASRSTGSGANVLTF
>TRBV6-2/TRBV6-3|TRBJ2-7
CASSGGQRLAGGYYEQYF
>TRBV10-1|TRBJ1-1
CASSTGTGVNTEAFF
>TRBV3-1|TRBJ1-4
CASSPSVEKLFF
>TRBV11-3|TRBJ2-1
CASSPRWVAGGYNEQFF
>TRBV7-9|TRBJ2-1
CASSLEGGSSNEQFF
>TRBV19|TRBJ2-1
CASSSGGREQFF
>TRBV29-1|TRBJ2-2
CSVRHSTGELFF
>TRBV27|TRBJ1-1
CASSLDYRFEAFF
>TRBV7-9|TRBJ2-1
CASSLLKLAGGNEQFF
>TRBV30|TRBJ2-2
CAWTKAANTGELFF
>TRBV11-3|TRBJ2-1
CASSGPAHNEQFF
>TRBV11-2|TRBJ1-4
CASSLPQGEKLFF
>TRBV28|TRBJ1-2
CASSLTGWPGYTF
>TRBV5-1|TRBJ2-7
CASSTTSGRYEQYF
>TRBV5-4|TRBJ2-1
CATQYERINNEQFF
>TRBV2|TRBJ2-1
CASRETDYNEQFF